What follows are 18 T cell receptor beta chains derived from one specimen sequenced in a study of human T cells and chemical hapten exposure. Sample time point: patch test 1, 2 weeks after DPC sensitization. As to treatment: therapeutic diphenylcyclopropenone sensitization with weekly scalp DPC. MiXCR, applied by TCRdb to the RACE reads, yields one record per CDR3 protein. This sample carries some 91,000 distinct CDR3 sequences, 9.5% to 15% of them seen once, and the ten largest clones take roughly 2%. The material was whole blood, obtained in connection with sensitization to the hapten diphenylcyclopropenone (DPC). These receptor sequences come from a woman aged 40 to 50 with alopecia areata. Some clones in this sample may be carry-over from other donors' samples.

J is TRBJ2-7 and V is TRBV5-1; TRBD2 might be the D (5 bases). The V end lost 5 bases, the J end lost 2 bases, and 11 bases lay between the germline ends. The CDR3 consists of 13 residues. The germline V gene encodes CDR1 SGHRS and CDR2 YFSETQ. CDR3: CASSRGIAYEQYF. In DNA, the CDR3 is TGCGCCAGCAGTCGGGGAATTGCCTACGAGCAGTACTTC.

The gene calls are TRBV28 and TRBJ2-1; no definite D call. V was shortened by 2 bases and J by 10 bases, with 15 bases between the two germline ends. This CDR3 contains 14 residues. Germline V CDR1 and CDR2: MDHEN, SYDVKM. CDR3 sequence: CASSLNLGLGEQFF. The CDR3 nucleotides are TGTGCCAGCAGTTTAAACCTGGGGTTAGGGGAGCAGTTCTTC.

This clonotype was detected many times. The chain has TRBV28 and TRBJ1-4; 9 nucleotides align to TRBD1. Unmatched junction bases numbered 5, after V lost 2 bases and J lost 7 bases. The CDR3 spans 15 residues. Germline V CDR1 and CDR2: MDHEN, SYDVKM. The CDR3 spells CASSLLPGQGEKLFF. As DNA, the CDR3 is TGTGCCAGCAGTTTACTCCCGGGACAGGGTGAAAAACTGTTTTTT. The full variable domain, with the rest looked up from reference TRBV28 and TRBJ1-4, is DVKVTQSSRYLVKRTGEKVFLECVQDMDHENMFWYRQDPGLGLRLIYFSYDVKMKEKGDIPEGYSVSREKKERFSLILESASTNQTSMYLCASSLLPGQGEKLFFGSGTQLSVL.

The chain employs TRBV12-3 or TRBV12-4 and TRBJ2-5, with 8 nucleotides matching TRBD2. The ends lost 4 bases at V and 7 bases at J; junction bases unmatched: 11. The CDR3 has 15 residues. The CDR3 spells CASSYGGTSGGTQYF. In nucleotides, the CDR3 is TGTGCCAGCAGTTATGGTGGGACTAGTGGAGGGACCCAGTACTTC.

The chain combines TRBV9 with TRBJ2-1, with 10 bases aligning to TRBD2. The junction had 4 bases not matched to a gene; V was cut back by 2 bases and J by 5 bases. The CDR3 totals 15 residues. Germline CDR1 SGDLS, CDR2 YYNGEE. The CDR3 DNA reads TGTGCCAGCAGCGTGGGACTAGCGAACAACAATGAGCAGTTCTTC. This codes for CASSVGLANNNEQFF. The full variable domain, completed using reference TRBV9 and TRBJ2-1, is DSGVTQTPKHLITATGQRVTLRCSPRSGDLSVYWYQQSLDQGLQFLIQYYNGEERAKGNILERFSAQQFPDLHSELNLSSLELGDSALYFCASSVGLANNNEQFFGPGTRLTVL.

This clonotype was counted a few times. The CDR3 nucleotides read TGTGCCAGCAGAGATAGCGGGAGAGGGAACGAGCAGTACTTC. The encoded protein is CASRDSGRGNEQYF. The chain is built from TRBV6-6 and TRBJ2-7; 9 bases are a match to TRBD2. This CDR3 region has 14 residues. The germline V gene encodes CDR1 MNHNY and CDR2 SVGAGI (reference sequence). The V segment lost 6 bases and the J segment 5 bases; nucleotides outside the gene matches: 8.

The chain combines TRBV21-1 with TRBJ2-1; the table's D call of TRBD2 was not tested on the DNA. TRBV21-1 corresponds to a pseudogene. CDR3 size: 17 residues. CDR3 DNA: TGTGCCAGCAGCAAAGTGGCCCTAGCGGGAGGGCCGCCTGAGCAGTTCTTC. Protein product: CASSKVALAGGPPEQFF.

The J gene is TRBJ1-4, the V gene TRBV7-9; D not resolved. Germline-derived CDR1 and CDR2 are SEHNR and FQNEAQ (reference sequence). V lost 3 bases and J lost 3, with 11 bases in between. The CDR3 runs 15 residues. The CDR3 DNA reads TGTGCCAGCAGCTTCAACCTTGCAGCTAATGAAAAACTGTTTTTT. Residues: CASSFNLAANEKLFF.

This clonotype was found a few times. This sequence joins TRBV6-5 and TRBJ2-7; 8 bases line up with TRBD2. The J segment lost 2 bases and the V segment lost 8 bases, leaving 5 bases of the junction unmatched. Germline lookup yields CDR1 MNHEY and CDR2 SVGAGI. The CDR3 is made up of 13 amino acids. This CDR3 reads CASSERETYEQYF. The CDR3 DNA reads TGTGCCAGCTCTGAGCGGGAGACCTACGAGCAGTACTTC.

This clonotype was recorded a few times. The chain links TRBV5-1 to TRBJ2-2; the match to TRBD1 covers 7 bases. Germline CDR1 and CDR2: SGHRS and YFSETQ. The V segment lost 4 bases and the J segment 4 bases; nucleotides outside the gene matches: 7. The CDR3 totals 15 residues. CDR3 in DNA: TGCGCCAGCAGCCTAACAGGGGTCGGCACCGGGGAGCTGTTTTTT. Amino acids: CASSLTGVGTGELFF.

The genes are TRBV5-4 and TRBJ1-1; D might be TRBD1 (5 bases). The CDR3 loop spans 14 amino acids. V lost 3 bases to trimming and J lost 1 base, with 10 bases between them. The germline CDR1 and CDR2 sequences are SGHNT and YYREEE (reference sequence). This chain's CDR3 is CASSYYQGNTEAFF. The CDR3, as DNA: TGTGCCAGCAGCTATTACCAGGGGAACACTGAAGCTTTCTTT.

The chain employs TRBV3-2 and TRBJ2-3; the table's D call, TRBD2, has no DNA check behind it. TRBV3-2 is assigned pseudogene status. CDR3 length equals 16 residues. The CDR3 region has the DNA TGTGCCAGCAGCCGGACTAGCGGTCAGGGTAGAGATACGCAGTATTTT. This encodes CASSRTSGQGRDTQYF.

The table lists this clonotype with many counts. The chain employs TRBV28 and TRBJ2-5; possibly TRBD2 for D (5 bases). CDR1 is MDHEN, CDR2 SYDVKM, per germline. Trimming pared 7 bases from V and 2 bases from J, leaving 11 bases between. CDR3 size: 13 residues. The CDR3 coding sequence is TGTGCCAGCACCCGCCCGGGGCAAGAGACCCAGTACTTC. Protein sequence: CASTRPGQETQYF.

The chain uses TRBV18 and TRBJ1-2; a weak D match, TRBD1 (5 bases). The CDR3 is made up of 14 amino acids. Trimming pared 3 bases from V and 4 bases from J, leaving 12 bases between. Germline V CDR1 and CDR2: KGHSH, LQKENI. For the CDR3, the DNA is TGTGCCAGCTCACCTCAGGGAGAAAGCTATGGCTACACCTTC. Its translation: CASSPQGESYGYTF.

There are many counts of this clonotype. This sequence joins TRBV11-2 and TRBJ2-3, with D possibly being TRBD2 (5 bases). The CDR3 extends over 15 amino acids. Germline values: CDR1 SGHAT, CDR2 FQNNGV. V lost 1 base and J lost 4, with 12 bases in between. CDR3 sequence reads: CASSLGARVADTQYF. The CDR3 nucleotides are TGTGCCAGCAGCTTAGGGGCGAGGGTCGCAGATACGCAGTATTTT. Using reference TRBV11-2 and TRBJ2-3 for the parts outside the CDR3, the full variable domain is EAGVAQSPRYKIIEKRQSVAFWCNPISGHATLYWYQQILGQGPKLLIQFQNNGVVDDSQLPKDRFSAERLKGVDSTLKIQPAKLEDSAVYLCASSLGARVADTQYFGPGTRLTVL.

This rearrangement joins TRBV18 to TRBJ2-5, with 7 positions matching TRBD2. Germline lookup yields CDR1 KGHSH and CDR2 LQKENI. Losses at the gene ends were 0 bases for V and 2 bases for J; bases not matched to a gene: 0. The CDR3 is 14 residues long. The CDR3 coding sequence is TGTGCCAGCTCACCACCTAGCGGGCAAGAGACCCAGTACTTC. This sequence encodes CASSPPSGQETQYF.

The sample holds many counts of this clonotype. This rearrangement joins TRBV7-9 to TRBJ1-1, with TRBD1 as a possible D gene (5 bases). V was trimmed by 6 bases and J by 6 bases, leaving 20 bases between them. The CDR3 length is 15 residues. In germline, CDR1 is SEHNR, CDR2 FQNEAQ (reference sequence). In DNA form, the CDR3 reads TGTGCCAGCAGGCCTGGGGCCGCGGGAAACGCTGAAGCTTTCTTT. Translated, it gives CASRPGAAGNAEAFF.

The CDR3 sequence is CASSVGGRNSPLHF. CDR3 sequence (DNA): TGTGCCAGCAGCGTAGGGGGTAGGAATTCACCCCTCCACTTT. The chain is built from TRBV9 and TRBJ1-6; D remains unclear. CDR3 length: 14 amino acids. Germline values: CDR1 SGDLS, CDR2 YYNGEE. V was clipped by 0 bases and J by 7 bases, with 8 bases between them.